This TCR beta chain was sequenced during a study of spatial heterogeneity in lung cancer. Study summary: A unique TCR and UMI combination showed up more than ten times in raw reads, on average.

Every TCR cDNA molecule bore its own unique molecular identifier. TCRdb re-analysed the 5' RACE reads in MiXCR, keeping a single row per CDR3 protein. The data show some 50,000 distinct CDR3 sequences, with roughly 7.6% seen just once and about 13% held by the top ten. Study-wide points: Circulating ubiquitous expanded tumor TCRs were observed more frequently at resection than at follow-up.

Time point here: sample taken at primary tumor resection. Unsorted whole RNA from tumor, nontumor lung or frozen PBMC underwent sequencing. The donor group consisted of over 55 patients who had untreated, early-stage non-small cell lung cancer. This CDR3 is built from 12 residues. V was clipped by 5 bases and J by 6 bases, with 12 bases between them. Germline CDR1 and CDR2: DFQATT and SNEGSKA (reference sequence). This clonotype was seen repeatedly, ten times or more. The antigen is not known. The gene calls are TRBV20-1 and TRBJ2-3, with D unclear. The source material was PBMCs, sampled at surgery. The sequence came from a female donor with early-stage non-small cell lung cancer. The CDR3 DNA sequence: TGCAGTGCTTCCAGCCTGGGGGATACGCAGTATTTT. This encodes CSASSLGDTQYF.